The rows below give T cell receptor beta chains drawn from one sample of a study of T cell repertoires in cytomegalovirus infection. TCRdb used MiXCR to reprocess the reads, holding one entry per CDR3 protein. Altogether 150,000 to 200,000 distinct CDR3 sequences are present, under 30% being singletons, with the ten largest covering 30% to 40%. The material sequenced was PBMCs. The receptor set was obtained from a human donor in good health (CMV status not recorded). Some clones in this sample may be carry-over from other donors' samples. CDR3s include the opening cysteine and the closing phenylalanine or tryptophan. The D gene is left open where the match is weak. For some rows the clone size is stated as once, few or many, or as a class when expanded; others skip it.

D | size | J | V | DNA | CDR3
. | . | TRBJ2-4 | TRBV2 | TGTGCCAGCGAGAAGGACACAGCCAAAAACATTCAGTACTTC | CASEKDTAKNIQYF
TRBD1 | few | TRBJ2-7 | TRBV3-1 | TGTGCCAGCAGCCAAGATATTTCGGGACAGGGGGTAGCCTACGAGCAGTACTTC | CASSQDISGQGVAYEQYF
. | many | TRBJ1-1 | TRBV12-3/TRBV12-4 | TGTGCCAGCAGTTCCCACGGCTACACTGAAGCTTTCTTT | CASSSHGYTEAFF
TRBD2 | few | TRBJ2-3 | TRBV7-2 | TGTGCCAGCAGCTTGAGGGCGGGGGACACAGATACGCAGTATTTT | CASSLRAGDTDTQYF
. | . | TRBJ1-1 | TRBV12-3/TRBV12-4 | TGTGCCAGCAGTTTAAGAGTTCGGGGGGAAGCTTTCTTT | CASSLRVRGEAFF
TRBD2 | many | TRBJ2-7 | TRBV7-2 | TGTGCCAGCAGCCCCTTAGCGGGGGGCTACGAGCAGTACTTC | CASSPLAGGYEQYF
. | . | TRBJ1-1 | TRBV7-6 | TGTGCCAGCAGCTCGATGGGGGAAAACACTGAAGCTTTCTTT | CASSSMGENTEAFF
. | few | TRBJ1-1 | TRBV6-8 | TGTGCCAGCAACTGGGGGGCTGGGACTGAAGCTTTCTTT | CASNWGAGTEAFF
. | . | TRBJ1-2 | TRBV12-3/TRBV12-4 | TGTGCCAGCAGGCCCCAAGAAGCTAACTATGGCTACACCTTC | CASRPQEANYGYTF
. | . | TRBJ1-6 | TRBV7-2 | TGTGCCAGCAGCTTAAATGGGAGGAATTCACCCCTCCACTTT | CASSLNGRNSPLHF
. | many | TRBJ2-3 | TRBV7-8 | TGTGCCAGCAGCTTCGCTACAGATACGCAGTATTTT | CASSFATDTQYF
TRBD2 | many | TRBJ2-3 | TRBV7-6 | TGTGCCAGCAGCTCCCGGACTAGCGCCTACACAGATACGCAGTATTTT | CASSSRTSAYTDTQYF
. | . | TRBJ1-1 | TRBV7-2 | TGTGCCAGCCGCTTTTTTGACGTCGACACTGAAGCTTTCTTT | CASRFFDVDTEAFF
. | many | TRBJ2-1 | TRBV7-2 | TGTGCCAGCAGCTTAGGAACCCATGAGCAGTTCTTC | CASSLGTHEQFF
TRBD1 | few | TRBJ2-7 | TRBV7-9 | TGTGCCAGCACCGCTGGGACAGAGGTATTCCACGAGCAGTACTTC | CASTAGTEVFHEQYF
. | few | TRBJ2-3 | TRBV2 | TGTGCCAGCAAAGTAAGGGGGGCTCCCGCAGATACGCAGTATTTT | CASKVRGAPADTQYF
. | . | TRBJ1-2 | TRBV5-1 | TGCGCCAGCAGCGCGTCACTAAGCTATGGCTACACCTTC | CASSASLSYGYTF
. | . | TRBJ1-2 | TRBV7-8 | TGTGCCAGCAGCCCGGTCGGGGGATCCTATGGCTACACCTTC | CASSPVGGSYGYTF
. | . | TRBJ2-7 | TRBV11-1 | TGTGCCAGCAGCTCCCCCCCAGCCAGCGAGCAGTACTTC | CASSSPPASEQYF
. | . | TRBJ2-7 | TRBV7-9 | TGTGCCAGCAGCTACCGCGGGCAGGGTAGCGACGAGCAGTACTTC | CASSYRGQGSDEQYF
. | . | TRBJ2-7 | TRBV3-1 | TGTGCCAGCAGCCAAAATCCGACGTCTGGAGAGCAGTACTTC | CASSQNPTSGEQYF
TRBD1 | many | TRBJ2-7 | TRBV15 | TGTGCCACCAGCAGAGACAGGACAGGGGGCGGCGAGCAGTACTTC | CATSRDRTGGGEQYF
TRBD2 | . | TRBJ2-1 | TRBV6-2/TRBV6-3 | TGTGCCAGCAACAAGCGGGGGCCCTCGAGCTCCTACAATGAGCAGTTCTTC | CASNKRGPSSSYNEQFF
. | . | TRBJ2-4 | TRBV2 | TGTGCCAGCAGTGAATGGTTAGTGGCCAAAAACATTCAGTACTTC | CASSEWLVAKNIQYF
. | . | TRBJ2-7 | TRBV29-1 | TGCAGCGTTCAAGGAGAGGGGGGAAGCTACGAGCAGTACTTC | CSVQGEGGSYEQYF
. | . | TRBJ1-6 | TRBV4-2 | TGTGCCAGCAGCCAAGTCGATTCACCCCTCCACTTT | CASSQVDSPLHF
. | . | TRBJ2-3 | TRBV6-5 | TGTGCCAGCAGTTCCCCTTCGTCTCGCACAGATACGCAGTATTTT | CASSSPSSRTDTQYF
. | . | TRBJ1-1 | TRBV6-8 | TGTGCCAGCAGTTACCAACACCGGGAGGCAAGTAGGACTGAAGCTTTCTTT | CASSYQHREASRTEAFF
TRBD2 | once | TRBJ2-2 | TRBV2 | TGTGCCAGCAGTGCCCTAGCGGGGGGGAACACCGGGGAGCTGTTTTTT | CASSALAGGNTGELFF
. | . | TRBJ1-1 | TRBV2 | TGTGCCAGCAGTCTCGGGGCCGCCCGGGGTGTGACTGAAGCTTTCTTT | CASSLGAARGVTEAFF
TRBD1 | . | TRBJ1-4 | TRBV5-4 | TGTGCCAGCAGCCCCTCAGGGGGTAGGCATGAAAAACTGTTTTTT | CASSPSGGRHEKLFF
TRBD1 | . | TRBJ1-1 | TRBV11-2 | TGTGCCAGCATCTCGCCTGACAGGGTGGGCACTGAAGCTTTCTTT | CASISPDRVGTEAFF
TRBD1 | . | TRBJ1-5 | TRBV12-3/TRBV12-4 | TGTGCCAGCAGTGGACAGGGAGGGAATCAGCCCCAGCATTTT | CASSGQGGNQPQHF
. | few | TRBJ1-1 | TRBV5-6 | TGTGCCAGCAGCCCCGTCGGCAGGGTGATCACTGAAGCTTTCTTT | CASSPVGRVITEAFF
. | . | TRBJ1-5 | TRBV5-1 | TGCGCCAGCAGCTCGGGACCGAGGGGCAATCAGCCCCAGCATTTT | CASSSGPRGNQPQHF
TRBD1 | . | TRBJ1-6 | TRBV12-3/TRBV12-4 | TGTGCCAGCAGCTGGACAGGGACCATCTCCTATAATTCACCCCTCCACTTT | CASSWTGTISYNSPLHF
. | . | TRBJ2-7 | TRBV23-1 | TGCGCCAGCAGTCAATCGCGGGATTTAGGGAGCAGGACGGACGAGCAGTACTTC | CASSQSRDLGSRTDEQYF